This T cell receptor (beta chain) was captured by sequencing in a study of blood T cell repertoires in COVID-19. The overall study: Both acute and convalescent COVID-19 samples were obtained from the United States, Italy and Spain. PBMCs, B-cell-depleted T cells, or T cells provided the cDNA or gDNA that made up the material.

Methods used by the authors: Amplification from reference gene primers served as the basis for estimated nucleated cell counts. Sequencing used immunoSEQ multiplex PCR; TCRdb keeps in-frame clones, though not all of them. V and J calls and clone size are copied from that table; D and trimming were computed from the DNA. The sample records some 68,000 clones, approximately 90% being singletons. V shed 8 bases and J shed 0 bases, with 16 bases lying between them. The CDR3 runs 15 residues. Per germline, CDR1 MDHEN and CDR2 SYDVKM. This receptor was taken from a man aged 45 to 65 with acute or convalescent COVID-19. The rearrangement joins TRBV28 to TRBJ1-1, with TRBD1 as a possible D gene (5 bases). Material: peripheral blood. CDR3 sequence (DNA): TGTGCCAGCGAAACCCCTGGGGCAGTGAACACTGAAGCTTTCTTT. This codes for CASETPGAVNTEAFF.